One T cell receptor (beta chain) is described in this entry. This receptor's antigen is unknown. Base qualities are not at hand, and no much larger clone is one base apart. The library was produced with the immunoSEQ multiplex PCR assay. Not all clones reach the TCRdb copy of this immuneACCESS table, which keeps in-frame sequences only. Checked studies attribute under half of the gap to unresolved V genes and leave the rest unexplained. This sample comprises 60,000 to 80,000 clones, almost 95% of them detected only once. In total, the top ten clones hold about 0.4% of the sample. The sample comes from a study of technical replicates of blood from a handful of donors (dated by TCRdb to 2015 to 2018). The sequence derives from a human donor in good health. The sample was T cells isolated from PBMCs.

CDR3 reads: CASSLETRILNTGELFF. The DNA sequence follows: TGTGCCAGCAGCTTGGAAACGAGAATTCTTAACACCGGGGAGCTGTTTTTT. The rearrangement joined TRBV5-4 to TRBJ2-2; no D segment can be confidently identified. V is reduced by 0 bases and J by 2 bases, leaving a spacing of 14 bases between them. The germline V gene encodes CDR1 SGHNT and CDR2 YYREEE (reference sequence). Taken from cysteine to phenylalanine, the CDR3 has 17 residues. CDR3 DNA only is kept here, 51 bases in frame from base 1.